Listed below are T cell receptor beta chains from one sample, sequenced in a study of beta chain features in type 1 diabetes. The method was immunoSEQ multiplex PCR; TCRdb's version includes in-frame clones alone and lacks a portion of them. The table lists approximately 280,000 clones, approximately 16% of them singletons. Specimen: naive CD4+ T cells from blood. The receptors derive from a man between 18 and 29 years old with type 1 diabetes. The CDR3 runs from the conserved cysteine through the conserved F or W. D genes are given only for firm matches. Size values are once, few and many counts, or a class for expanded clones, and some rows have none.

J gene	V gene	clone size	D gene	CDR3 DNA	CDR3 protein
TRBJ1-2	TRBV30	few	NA	TGTGCCTGGAGTAGCACAGTTAACTATGGCTACACCTTC	CAWSSTVNYGYTF
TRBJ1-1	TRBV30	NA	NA	TGTGCCTGGAACAATGTTCAGGGCACTGAAGCTTTCTTT	CAWNNVQGTEAFF
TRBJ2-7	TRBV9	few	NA	TGTGCCAGCAGCGTAGTTGGCGGCTACGAGCAGTACTTC	CASSVVGGYEQYF
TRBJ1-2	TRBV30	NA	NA	TGTGCCTGGAGTAGAAATCTGGCAGGCTATGGCTACACCTTC	CAWSRNLAGYGYTF
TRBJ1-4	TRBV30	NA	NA	TGTGCCTGGATGGCAGGGATAAAACTGTTTTTT	CAWMAGIKLFF
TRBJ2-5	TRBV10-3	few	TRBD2	TGTGCCATCACCCCCGGGGAGGGGCTCGGGGAGACCCAGTACTTC	CAITPGEGLGETQYF
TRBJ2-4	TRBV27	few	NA	TGTGCCAGCACCGCGGGACGGGGTAAAAACATTCAGTACTTC	CASTAGRGKNIQYF
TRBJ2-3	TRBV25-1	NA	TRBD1	TGTGCCAGCAGTGCGGGACAGGGGTCAGATACGCAGTATTTT	CASSAGQGSDTQYF
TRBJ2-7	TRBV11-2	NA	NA	TGTGCCAGCAGCTTAGACGTGGCCCCCTACGAGCAGTACTTC	CASSLDVAPYEQYF
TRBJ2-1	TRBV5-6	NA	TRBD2	TGTGCCAGCAGCCAGAAACCGGGACTAGCCCTCAATGAGCAGTTCTTC	CASSQKPGLALNEQFF
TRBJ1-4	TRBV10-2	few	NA	TGCGCCAGCAGTGATCACCCCAATTCCGGGGAACTGTTTTTT	CASSDHPNSGELFF
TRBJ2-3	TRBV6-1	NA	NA	TGTGCCACCCAAACCAGGGGCACAGATACGCAGTATTTT	CATQTRGTDTQYF
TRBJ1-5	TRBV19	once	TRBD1	TGTGCCACCAAAAGGGGACAGGGGTTCGGGGGGGACCAGCCCCAGCATTTT	CATKRGQGFGGDQPQHF
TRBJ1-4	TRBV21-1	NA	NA	TGTGCCAGCAGAAGCTTGGGGGCCGCAAATGAAAAACTGTTTTTT	CASRSLGAANEKLFF
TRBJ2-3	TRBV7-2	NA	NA	TGTGCCAGCAGCCTCCTAGGGGGGGCAGATACGCAGTATTTT	CASSLLGGADTQYF
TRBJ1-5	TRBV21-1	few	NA	TGTGCCAGCAGCCCGATGAGGGGGCGAGTCCGTCAGCCCCAGCATTTT	CASSPMRGRVRQPQHF